This T cell receptor beta chain is drawn from a study of blood T cell repertoires in COVID-19. Study-level information: The samples span acute and convalescent COVID-19 from the United States, Italy and Spain.

The CDR3 has 12 residues. The V and J ends lost 7 bases and 7 bases, in that order; junction bases with no gene match: 1. From germline, CDR1 is SNHLY and CDR2 FYNNEI. Authors' methods: It was from reference gene primer amplification that nucleated cell counts were estimated. The protocol was immunoSEQ multiplex PCR, while the TCRdb copy is restricted to in-frame clones and leaves out a portion. Clone size and V and J calls were adopted from that table, with D and trimming inferred from the DNA. This repertoire shows about 170,000 clones, more than 65% found once; its top ten account for approximately 10%.

The sequencing input was peripheral blood. The chain uses TRBV2 and TRBJ1-5; 10 bases map to TRBD1. The source of this sequence is a man aged 70-80 years with active or convalescent COVID-19. The CDR3 bases are TGTGCCAGCAAGGACAGGGGGCAGCCCCAGCATTTT. It yields the protein CASKDRGQPQHF.